Below, 29 T cell receptor beta chains from the same sample are listed, as sequenced in a study of T cell responses to AZD1222 COVID-19 vaccine. Profiling relied on immunoSEQ multiplex PCR, and the TCRdb table lists in-frame clones only, not all of them. In the table there are 100,000 to 150,000 clones, approximately 87% of which are singletons. Material: peripheral blood, obtained on day 0 of AZD1222 vaccination. These receptors were taken from an adult in good health.

This sequence joins TRBV5-4 and TRBJ2-2; the D gene could be TRBD1 or TRBD2 (7 bases each). Per germline, CDR1 SGHNT and CDR2 YYREEE (reference sequence). The CDR3 runs 14 residues. Deletions cut 4 bases from V and 7 bases from J, with 14 bases between. CDR3 sequence: CASSRQGGSGELFF. The CDR3 DNA reads TGTGCCAGCAGCCGACAGGGCGGGAGCGGGGAGCTGTTTTTT.

The V gene is TRBV7-3, the J gene TRBJ2-1, with 12 bases lining up with TRBD2. The CDR3 totals 16 residues. The V gene end was trimmed by 4 bases and the J gene end by 8 bases; junction bases not matched to a gene: 9. The V gene's germline CDR1 is SGHTA and CDR2 FQGTGA. CDR3 in DNA: TGTGCCAGCAGCTCCTACGAGACTAGCGGGAGTTATGAGCAGTTCTTC. Amino acid sequence: CASSSYETSGSYEQFF.

CDR3 nucleotides: TGTGCCAGCAGTTTAATGGGACTAGCGGGAGGGTCAGATACGCAGTATTTT. Translation: CASSLMGLAGGSDTQYF. The V call is TRBV28, the J call TRBJ2-3; 16 positions agree with TRBD2. After removal of 2 bases from V and 4 bases from J, the junction contained 3 bases not matched to a gene. This CDR3 spans 17 amino acids. CDR1 and CDR2 from the germline V gene are MDHEN and SYDVKM.

The V and J genes are TRBV4-3 and TRBJ1-1, with D possibly being TRBD1 (6 bases). This CDR3 region has 13 residues. The V end was cut by 7 bases, the J end by 4 bases, with 13 bases between. Germline CDR1 is LGHNA and CDR2 is YSLEER. The CDR3 reads CASNTGMGTEAFF. The CDR3 nucleotides read TGCGCCAGCAATACAGGGATGGGCACTGAAGCTTTCTTT.

The gene calls are TRBV7-3 and TRBJ2-7; D remains unclear. Germline-derived CDR1 and CDR2 are SGHTA and FQGTGA. Trimming removed 0 bases at V and 0 bases at J, with 12 bases between. This CDR3 comprises 16 residues. The CDR3 coding sequence is TGTGCCAGCAGCTTAACGGCTACAGCGAGCTCCTACGAGCAGTACTTC. Translating it yields CASSLTATASSYEQYF.

The V gene is TRBV30, the J gene TRBJ1-2, with 11 bases matching TRBD1. Germline CDR1 is GTSNPN and CDR2 is SVGIG (reference sequence). The V segment lost 2 bases and the J segment 4 bases; nucleotides outside the gene matches: 3. The CDR3 runs 14 residues. The CDR3 nucleotides read TGTGCCTGGAGTCAAGGACAGGGGGCCTATGGCTACACCTTC. This encodes CAWSQGQGAYGYTF. The full variable domain, rest sourced from reference TRBV30 and TRBJ1-2, is SQTIHQWPATLVQPVGSPLSLECTVEGTSNPNLYWYRQAAGRGLQLLFYSVGIGQISSEVPQNLSASRPQDRQFILSSKKLLLSDSGFYLCAWSQGQGAYGYTFGSGTRLTVV.

The chain joins TRBV11-2 to TRBJ2-7, with TRBD2 matching 7 bases. The CDR3 is made up of 13 amino acids. Unmatched junction bases numbered 4, after V lost 4 bases and J lost 4 bases. Per germline, CDR1 SGHAT and CDR2 FQNNGV. CDR3 coding DNA: TGTGCCAGCAGCTCCTCCGGGGGGTACGAGCAGTACTTC. It is translated as CASSSSGGYEQYF.

The V gene is TRBV6-5, the J gene TRBJ1-5; 8 bases are shared with TRBD1. Germline-derived CDR1 and CDR2 are MNHEY and SVGAGI. Losses at the gene ends were 5 bases for V and 4 bases for J; bases not matched to a gene: 7. The CDR3 loop spans 15 amino acids. For the CDR3, the DNA is TGTGCCAGCAGTCCCCAGGGGGCTGGGAATCAGCCCCAGCATTTT. It encodes CASSPQGAGNQPQHF.

The chain couples TRBV5-1 to TRBJ1-2; D gene unclear. In germline, CDR1 is SGHRS, CDR2 YFSETQ. This CDR3 is 14 amino acids long. Trimming took 0 bases from V and 4 from J, leaving 10 bases between them. CDR3 sequence (DNA): TGCGCCAGCAGCTTGGCAGACACTACCTATGGCTACACCTTC. It translates to CASSLADTTYGYTF.

About this clone: A read error may account for a junction end that differs from germline. The gene calls are TRBV20-1 and TRBJ2-2, with D possibly being TRBD1 or TRBD2 (5 bases each). This CDR3 has 11 amino acids. Per the germline V gene, CDR1 is DFQATT and CDR2 is SNEGSKA (reference sequence). CDR3 loop: CGGRNTGELFF. The CDR3, as DNA: TGTGGGGGTCGGAACACCGGGGAGCTGTTTTTT.

The genes are TRBV27 and TRBJ1-1, with a weak D call TRBD1 (6 bases). Trimming removed 2 bases from V and 8 bases from J, with 15 bases in between. Germline V CDR1 and CDR2: MNHEY, SMNVEV (reference sequence). This CDR3 has 14 amino acids. CDR3 amino acids: CASSLAWDTPEAFF. The CDR3 DNA reads as TGTGCCAGCAGTTTAGCCTGGGACACGCCGGAAGCTTTCTTT.

The chain employs TRBV6-2 or TRBV6-3 and TRBJ2-7, with D uncertain. This CDR3 has 13 residues. Looked up from germline, CDR1 is MNHEY and CDR2 is SVGEGT. V was cut by 2 bases and J by 5 bases, with 10 bases left in between. The CDR3: CASSYRNTNEQYF. In DNA form, the CDR3 reads TGTGCCAGCAGTTACCGGAACACTAACGAGCAGTACTTC.

The CDR3 nucleotides read TGTGCCAGCAATACAGGGGGCCGACCCTACGAGCAGTACTTC. Its translation is CASNTGGRPYEQYF. The chain employs TRBV28 and TRBJ2-7; 9 bases fit TRBD1. Unmatched junction bases numbered 6, after V lost 7 bases and J lost 2 bases. The CDR3 is 14 amino acids. Germline V CDR1 and CDR2: MDHEN, SYDVKM.

This chain connects TRBV9 to TRBJ1-4; TRBD1 aligns across 12 bases. CDR3 length: 17 residues. Trimming took 4 bases from V and 5 from J; bases not matched to a gene: 9. Germline CDR1 SGDLS, CDR2 YYNGEE. DNA of the CDR3: TGTGCCAGCAGCCTAGGGACAGGGGGCGCACGGAATGAAAAACTGTTTTTT. Its translation: CASSLGTGGARNEKLFF. Combining the CDR3 with reference TRBV9 and TRBJ1-4 gives the whole variable domain DSGVTQTPKHLITATGQRVTLRCSPRSGDLSVYWYQQSLDQGLQFLIQYYNGEERAKGNILERFSAQQFPDLHSELNLSSLELGDSALYFCASSLGTGGARNEKLFFGSGTQLSVL.

The chain employs TRBV30 and TRBJ1-2, with TRBD1 matching 11 bases. The germline V gene encodes CDR1 GTSNPN and CDR2 SVGIG (reference sequence). This CDR3 has 14 residues. Trimming cost V 5 bases and J 5 bases; bases outside gene matches: 7. CDR3: CAWERDRGIYGYTF. DNA of the CDR3: TGTGCCTGGGAAAGGGACAGGGGGATTTATGGCTACACCTTC.

This clone came up many times. The chain links TRBV4-2 to TRBJ2-2; D is undetermined. V lost 0 bases and J 1 base, leaving 3 bases between the germline ends. The CDR3 is 14 residues long. The germline CDR1 and CDR2 sequences are LGHNA and YNFKEQ. The CDR3 DNA reads TGTGCCAGCAGCCAAGATGGGAACACCGGGGAGCTGTTTTTT. It is translated as CASSQDGNTGELFF.

The chain joins TRBV28 to TRBJ2-7, with D perhaps TRBD1 or TRBD2 (5 bases each). There are 15 residues in the CDR3. The V end lost 2 bases, the J end lost 4 bases, and 15 bases lay between the germline ends. From germline, CDR1 is MDHEN and CDR2 SYDVKM. The DNA for the CDR3 is TGTGCCAGCAGTTTAGGTCCCGGGGCATTATACGAGCAGTACTTC. It codes for CASSLGPGALYEQYF. Full variable domain (rest looked up from reference TRBV28 and TRBJ2-7): DVKVTQSSRYLVKRTGEKVFLECVQDMDHENMFWYRQDPGLGLRLIYFSYDVKMKEKGDIPEGYSVSREKKERFSLILESASTNQTSMYLCASSLGPGALYEQYFGPGTRLTVT.

The V call is TRBV27, the J call TRBJ2-1; 7 bases are shared with TRBD2. Unmatched junction bases numbered 3, after V lost 0 bases and J lost 4 bases. The CDR3 totals 15 residues. CDR1 and CDR2 from the germline V gene are MNHEY and SMNVEV (reference sequence). CDR3 nucleotides: TGTGCCAGCAGTTTATCCCTAGCGGCTTACAATGAGCAGTTCTTC. Translating it yields CASSLSLAAYNEQFF.

This chain joins TRBV2 and TRBJ1-2, with 8 bases matching TRBD1. This CDR3 has 14 residues. Germline V lookup: CDR1 SNHLY, CDR2 FYNNEI. The V and J ends lost 2 bases and 8 bases, in that order; junction bases with no gene match: 7. The CDR3 region has the DNA TGTGCCAGCAGTGAAATGCAGGGGGCGTACGGCTACACCTTC. Translated, it gives CASSEMQGAYGYTF. The full variable domain, its missing parts supplied by reference TRBV2 and TRBJ1-2, is EPEVTQTPSHQVTQMGQEVILRCVPISNHLYFYWYRQILGQKVEFLVSFYNNEISEKSEIFDDQFSVERPDGSNFTLKIRSTKLEDSAMYFCASSEMQGAYGYTFGSGTRLTVV.

This chain uses TRBV6-2 or TRBV6-3 with TRBJ2-7; D unclear. V lost 5 bases, J lost 0 bases, and 11 bases lay in between. This CDR3 contains 14 residues. Germline lookup yields CDR1 MNHEY and CDR2 SVGEGT. The CDR3 protein is CASSLDANSYEQYF. CDR3 coding DNA: TGTGCCAGCAGTCTGGACGCCAACTCCTACGAGCAGTACTTC.

The chain employs TRBV21-1 and TRBJ1-4; TRBD1 is the table's D call, not checked against the DNA. TRBV21-1 is listed as a pseudogene. The CDR3 extends over 15 amino acids. The CDR3 DNA reads TGTGCCGCCAACAGGAATCATTTGACTAATGAAAAACTGTTTTTT. This sequence encodes CAANRNHLTNEKLFF.

The J gene is TRBJ2-3, the V gene TRBV5-1; 13 nucleotides match TRBD2. The V gene end was trimmed by 3 bases and the J gene end by 5 bases; junction bases not matched to a gene: 6. CDR1 and CDR2 (germline): SGHRS, YFSETQ. CDR3 size: 16 residues. The CDR3, as DNA: TGCGCCAGCAGCTCACTAGCGGGGGGGCTCGGAGATACGCAGTATTTT. It translates to CASSSLAGGLGDTQYF. The variable domain in full, completed from reference TRBV5-1 and TRBJ2-3, reads KAGVTQTPRYLIKTRGQQVTLSCSPISGHRSVSWYQQTPGQGLQFLFEYFSETQRNKGNFPGRFSGRQFSNSRSEMNVSTLELGDSALYLCASSSLAGGLGDTQYFGPGTRLTVL.

This clone was recorded a few times. This CDR3 is also generated by other DNA sequences in the sample. The CDR3 spells CASSRTGGSYEQYF. DNA for the CDR3: TGTGCCAGCAGTAGGACAGGGGGGTCCTACGAGCAGTACTTC. The chain uses TRBV3-1 (or the pseudogene TRBV3-2) and TRBJ2-7; 10 nucleotides agree with TRBD1. Germline CDR1 LGHDT, CDR2 YNNKEL (reference sequence). The CDR3 has 14 residues. The J segment lost 1 base and the V segment lost 6 bases, leaving 3 bases of the junction unmatched.

This rearrangement joins TRBV11-2 to TRBJ2-7; D remains ambiguous. There are 10 residues in the CDR3. Germline CDR1 is SGHAT and CDR2 is FQNNGV. Deletions cut 8 bases from V and 7 bases from J, with 9 bases between. CDR3: CASAGWEQYF. The CDR3 DNA reads TGTGCCAGCGCAGGTTGGGAGCAGTACTTC.

The chain carries TRBV5-5 and TRBJ2-3, with D uncertain. The CDR3 contains 15 residues. Germline CDR1 is SGHKS and CDR2 is YYEKEE (reference sequence). V was clipped by 5 bases and J by 1 base, with 14 bases between them. CDR3 nucleotides: TGTGCCAGCAGTTCCGTGGCTACCCGCACAGATACGCAGTATTTT. Protein: CASSSVATRTDTQYF. Using reference TRBV5-5 and TRBJ2-3 for the parts outside the CDR3, the full variable domain is DAGVTQSPTHLIKTRGQQVTLRCSPISGHKSVSWYQQVLGQGPQFIFQYYEKEERGRGNFPDRFSARQFPNYSSELNVNALLLGDSALYLCASSSVATRTDTQYFGPGTRLTVL.

The chain links TRBV7-6 to TRBJ2-5; 7 positions match TRBD1. Germline CDR1 SGHVS, CDR2 FNYEAQ. V gave up 1 base and J gave up 4 bases; unmatched junction bases: 3. This CDR3 is 14 amino acids long. The CDR3, as DNA: TGTGCCAGCAGCTTAGTTTCAGGGGGAGAGACCCAGTACTTC. This translates into CASSLVSGGETQYF.

This sequence joins TRBV24-1 and TRBJ2-1; the match to TRBD2 covers 9 bases. Germline V lookup: CDR1 KGHDR, CDR2 SFDVKD. This CDR3 spans 16 amino acids. The ends lost 1 base at V and 6 bases at J; junction bases unmatched: 6. The CDR3 coding sequence is TGTGCCACCAGTGATTTTCGGCGGGGGGGCGGCAATGAGCAGTTCTTC. It specifies CATSDFRRGGGNEQFF.

This chain uses TRBV5-8 with TRBJ2-3; no firm D call. V shed 1 base and J shed 2 bases, with 14 bases lying between them. There are 16 residues in the CDR3. The germline gives CDR1 SGHTS, CDR2 YDEGEE. This CDR3 reads CASSLRRSLSTDTQYF. The CDR3 bases are TGTGCCAGCAGCTTGAGGCGGAGCCTTTCCACAGATACGCAGTATTTT.

V and J are TRBV16 and TRBJ1-2, with 9 bases lining up with TRBD1. Germline V gene data show CDR1 as KGHSY and CDR2 as FQNENV. Trimming took 4 bases from V and 8 from J; bases not matched to a gene: 5. CDR3 length: 13 amino acids. Here the CDR3 reads CASSPGQGGGYTF. The CDR3 DNA reads as TGTGCCAGCAGCCCGGGACAGGGTGGAGGCTACACCTTC. The full variable domain, rest sourced from reference TRBV16 and TRBJ1-2, is GEEVAQTPKHLVRGEGQKAKLYCAPIKGHSYVFWYQQVLKNEFKFLISFQNENVFDETGMPKERFSAKCLPNSPCSLEIQATKLEDSAVYFCASSPGQGGGYTFGSGTRLTVV.